This TCR beta chain was sequenced in a study of blood T cell repertoires in COVID-19. Method: immunoSEQ multiplex PCR; TCRdb's copy keeps in-frame clones and lacks some. Among about 400,000 clones listed, roughly 90% were seen once. Trimming pared 4 bases from V and 5 bases from J, leaving 2 bases between. Germline CDR1 MGHRA, CDR2 YSYEKL. The CDR3 consists of 11 residues. This receptor was obtained from a woman in her 30s with acute COVID-19. The sample consisted of PBMCs or T cells enriched from blood (not recorded which). The chain links TRBV4-1 to TRBJ2-2; no reliable D call. CDR3 residues: CASSLTGELFF. The CDR3 DNA follows: TGCGCCAGCAGCCTAACCGGGGAGCTGTTTTTT.